Presented here are 6 T cell receptor beta chains from one specimen sequenced in a study of T-cell memory formation after mild COVID-19. In TCRdb, the 5' RACE reads were re-called with MiXCR into one record per CDR3 protein. This sample has 450,000 or so distinct CDR3 sequences, with roughly 23% found just once. Sequencing input: PBMCs or a T cell subset sorted from them (not recorded which). These receptors originate from an adult woman who had mild COVID-19 (a few samples of this study predate the infection). Cell type and time point are not known.

This clonotype was found many times. CDR3 residues: CASSAETGISYNEQFF. Here the CDR3 DNA reads TGCGCCAGCAGCGCAGAAACGGGTATCTCCTACAATGAGCAGTTCTTC. The rearrangement links TRBV5-1 to TRBJ2-1; D is ambiguous. Germline assignment: CDR1 SGHRS and CDR2 YFSETQ. V was trimmed by 4 bases and J by 0 bases, leaving 14 bases between them. The CDR3 runs 16 residues.

This clonotype has only a few counts. The chain employs TRBV4-3 and TRBJ2-7; TRBD1 might be the D (6 bases). Germline V gene data show CDR1 as LGHNA and CDR2 as YSLEER. V lost 4 bases to trimming and J lost 3 bases, with 13 bases between them. This CDR3 comprises 14 residues. The CDR3, as DNA: TGCGCCAGCAGCCTATCGAGGGGGAACTACGAGCAGTACTTC. Encoded protein: CASSLSRGNYEQYF.

The chain links TRBV7-2 to TRBJ1-1, with no clear D. The CDR3 is 15 amino acids. The germline V and J ends were trimmed by 1 base and 0 bases, with 9 bases remaining between them. The germline CDR1 and CDR2 sequences are SGHTA and FQGNSA. CDR3 DNA: TGTGCCAGCAGCTTAGGGAACTGGGTGAACACTGAAGCTTTCTTT. Its protein product is CASSLGNWVNTEAFF.

The CDR3 is CASSWKTTNEKLFF. The DNA for the CDR3 is TGTGCCAGCAGCTGGAAAACAACTAATGAAAAACTGTTTTTT. The chain couples TRBV7-9 to TRBJ1-4; D gene uncertain. The CDR3 extends over 14 amino acids. Trimming pared 4 bases from V and 0 bases from J, leaving 6 bases between. Germline assignment: CDR1 SEHNR and CDR2 FQNEAQ (reference sequence).

This chain links TRBV29-1 with TRBJ2-7; 11 bases map to TRBD2. In germline, CDR1 is SQVTM, CDR2 ANQGSEA. Germline trimming cut 4 bases from V and 3 bases from J; bases unmatched to any gene: 8. This CDR3 spans 15 amino acids. In DNA, the CDR3 is TGCAGCGTTGTACTAGCGGGGGACCCGGGCTACGAGCAGTACTTC. It is translated as CSVVLAGDPGYEQYF.

The DNA for the CDR3 is TGCAGTGCTTCGGGACTCAGTGAGCAGTTCTTC. Residues: CSASGLSEQFF. The gene calls are TRBV20-1 and TRBJ2-1, with D possibly being TRBD2 (6 bases). There are 11 residues in the CDR3. Between the trimmed V and J ends, which lost 5 bases and 9 bases, there was a span of 11 bases. Per the germline V gene, CDR1 is DFQATT and CDR2 is SNEGSKA (reference sequence).